A single sample gave rise to the 19 T cell receptor beta chains below, sequenced in a study of blood T cell repertoires in COVID-19. Profiled with immunoSEQ multiplex PCR; TCRdb holds only in-frame clones, not every one. The table includes some 240,000 clones, approximately 84% detected once. The sequencing input was PBMCs or T cells enriched from blood (not recorded which). The receptors derive from a man over 45 who had recovered from COVID-19.

This sequence joins TRBV18 and TRBJ2-7, with TRBD2 matching 8 bases. The CDR3 has 15 amino acids. CDR1 and CDR2 from the germline V gene are KGHSH and LQKENI. V trimming: 3 bases; J trimming: 3 bases; junction bases outside the gene matches: 7. The CDR3 sequence is CASSPSGGQGYEQYF. CDR3 coding DNA: TGTGCCAGCTCACCCTCGGGGGGGCAAGGCTACGAGCAGTACTTC.

V is TRBV28 and J is TRBJ1-1; D gene uncertain. V shed 2 bases and J shed 3 bases, with 7 bases lying between them. The CDR3 is 13 amino acids. CDR1 and CDR2 from the germline V gene are MDHEN and SYDVKM. In nucleotides, the CDR3 is TGTGCCAGCAGTTTAATCGGGGACACTGAAGCTTTCTTT. This codes for CASSLIGDTEAFF.

The CDR3, as DNA: TGTGCCAGCAGTCGGACAGGCTTCACCGGGGAGCTGTTTTTT. Translation: CASSRTGFTGELFF. The chain employs TRBV6-2 or TRBV6-3 and TRBJ2-2; TRBD1 agrees at 7 bases. There are 14 residues in the CDR3. Trimming cost V 5 bases and J 4 bases; bases outside gene matches: 4. CDR1 is MNHEY, CDR2 SVGEGT, per germline.

This sequence joins TRBV6-5 and TRBJ2-2, with D possibly matching TRBD1 (7 bases). The CDR3 loop spans 14 amino acids. CDR1 and CDR2 from the germline V gene are MNHEY and SVGAGI. Trimming pared 5 bases from V and 7 bases from J, leaving 14 bases between. CDR3 sequence reads: CASSRIQGGGELFF. The DNA for the CDR3 is TGTGCCAGCAGTCGAATCCAGGGGGGCGGGGAGCTGTTTTTT.

The gene calls are TRBV10-3 and TRBJ2-7; 7 bases line up with TRBD1. The CDR3 has 12 residues. CDR1 and CDR2 from the germline V gene are ENHRY and SYGVKD. The trim removed 11 bases at V and 3 bases at J, leaving 7 bases unmatched. CDR3 loop: CAATGDNYEQYF. In DNA, the CDR3 is TGTGCCGCAACAGGGGATAACTACGAGCAGTACTTC.

This clone was seen more than once but under ten times. The chain employs TRBV29-1 and TRBJ1-4, with 12 bases lining up with TRBD1. Germline V gene lookup returns CDR1 SQVTM and CDR2 ANQGSEA. CDR3 size: 17 residues. With V trimmed by 7 bases and J by 2 bases, 11 bases remained unmatched. The CDR3 loop reads CSAMTGTGGVTNEKLFF. The CDR3 DNA sequence: TGCAGCGCCATGACAGGGACAGGGGGCGTGACTAATGAAAAACTGTTTTTT.

The chain joins TRBV19 to TRBJ2-7; maybe TRBD2 (5 bases). This CDR3 has 13 amino acids. Looked up from germline, CDR1 is LNHDA and CDR2 is SQIVND (reference sequence). V shed 6 bases and J shed 3 bases, with 12 bases lying between them. The DNA for the CDR3 is TGTGCCAGTAGCTGGCAACGGGACTACGAGCAGTACTTC. It is translated as CASSWQRDYEQYF.

The chain carries TRBV6-2 or TRBV6-3 and TRBJ2-7; TRBD2 agrees at 11 bases. Per the germline V gene, CDR1 is MNHEY and CDR2 is SVGEGT. Unmatched junction bases numbered 14, after V lost 2 bases and J lost 5 bases. This CDR3 is built from 18 residues. For the CDR3, the DNA is TGTGCCAGCAGTTACGAGGGGACGGTTAGCGGGAGGGCCCACGAGCAGTACTTC. Its translation is CASSYEGTVSGRAHEQYF.

This rearrangement joins TRBV2 to TRBJ1-5; the D is unclear. Germline loops: CDR1 SNHLY, CDR2 FYNNEI. The CDR3 runs 13 residues. V lost 3 bases and J lost 4, with 7 bases in between. The CDR3 DNA sequence: TGTGCCAGCAGTGATGCGGGGAATCAGCCCCAGCATTTT. Its protein is CASSDAGNQPQHF.

The DNA for the CDR3 is TGTGCCAGCAGCTTAGATCGGCTAGCGGTTTACGAGCAGTACTTC. Protein: CASSLDRLAVYEQYF. The V call is TRBV11-3, the J call TRBJ2-7, with TRBD2 identical over 7 bases. The CDR3 sequence is 15 residues long. The ends lost 0 bases at V and 4 bases at J; junction bases unmatched: 6. Germline V gene lookup returns CDR1 SGHNT and CDR2 YENEEA.

The rearrangement joins TRBV4-1 to TRBJ2-7; 11 nucleotides match TRBD1. Germline trimming cut 2 bases from V and 3 bases from J; bases unmatched to any gene: 6. Looked up from germline, CDR1 is MGHRA and CDR2 is YSYEKL. CDR3 length: 16 amino acids. CDR3: CASSQYEGTGGYEQYF. The CDR3 nucleotides read TGCGCCAGCAGCCAATACGAAGGGACAGGGGGCTACGAGCAGTACTTC.

Only one count was recorded for this clone. The chain combines TRBV24-1 with TRBJ2-7, with a weak D call TRBD1 (5 bases). V lost 5 bases, J lost 5 bases, and 15 bases lay in between. This CDR3 spans 14 amino acids. CDR1 is KGHDR and CDR2 is SFDVKD in the germline V gene. CDR3 coding DNA: TGTGCCACCAGTGGGCAGGGTACCGTCCACGAGCAGTACTTC. The encoded protein is CATSGQGTVHEQYF.

This CDR3 is CASSGRSYEQYF. The CDR3 coding sequence is TGTGCCAGCAGTGGCAGGTCCTACGAGCAGTACTTC. V usage is TRBV11-3 and J usage is TRBJ2-7; no firm D call. Germline V gives CDR1 SGHNT, CDR2 YENEEA. V was shortened by 6 bases and J by 1 base, with 7 bases between the two germline ends. CDR3 length equals 12 residues.

This rearrangement joins TRBV29-1 to TRBJ1-1; TRBD1 might be the D (6 bases). Germline V CDR1 and CDR2: SQVTM, ANQGSEA. Trimming removed 4 bases from V and 6 bases from J, with 15 bases in between. This CDR3 region has 13 residues. The CDR3 loop is CSVVRGTVPEAFF. CDR3 DNA: TGCAGCGTTGTGAGGGGGACGGTCCCTGAAGCTTTCTTT.

This clone was observed once. This chain connects TRBV5-4 to TRBJ2-7, with a weak D call TRBD1 (6 bases). The CDR3 consists of 13 residues. Germline V gives CDR1 SGHNT, CDR2 YYREEE (reference sequence). Between the trimmed V and J ends, which lost 3 bases and 2 bases, there was a span of 9 bases. Written as DNA, the CDR3 is TGTGCCAGCAGCTCAGGGGAACCCTACGAGCAGTACTTC. Its translation is CASSSGEPYEQYF.

A single count supports this clone. V gene TRBV7-9 combines with J gene TRBJ2-5; D not certain. The germline CDR1 and CDR2 sequences are SEHNR and FQNEAQ (reference sequence). The V end was cut by 4 bases, the J end by 5 bases, with 5 bases between. The CDR3 has 11 residues. In nucleotides, the CDR3 is TGTGCCAGCAGCTCCCTCGAGACCCAGTACTTC. Amino acids: CASSSLETQYF.

The chain couples TRBV9 to TRBJ2-7; no reliable D call. Trimming removed 1 base from V and 1 base from J, with 6 bases in between. The CDR3 covers 13 residues. Germline V CDR1 and CDR2: SGDLS, YYNGEE. The CDR3 DNA follows: TGTGCCAGCAGCGTATCCGAGTCCTACGAGCAGTACTTC. It is translated as CASSVSESYEQYF.

The chain uses TRBV4-3 and TRBJ2-3, with a possible D match to TRBD2 (6 bases). The germline V and J ends were trimmed by 0 bases and 2 bases, with 21 bases remaining between them. This CDR3 comprises 19 residues. Germline CDR1 reads LGHNA; CDR2 reads YSLEER. The CDR3 here is CASSQDNPTSGLFTDTQYF. CDR3 nucleotide sequence: TGCGCCAGCAGCCAAGATAATCCTACGTCGGGACTCTTCACAGATACGCAGTATTTT.

The V gene is TRBV12-3 or TRBV12-4, the J gene TRBJ1-1, with TRBD1 as a possible D gene (5 bases). This CDR3 spans 12 amino acids. V shed 6 bases and J shed 5 bases, with 10 bases lying between them. For the CDR3, the DNA is TGTGCCAGCAGCAGGGATAGGACTGAAGCTTTCTTT. Its translation: CASSRDRTEAFF.